The rows below give T cell receptor beta chains drawn from one sample of a study of T cell responses to AZD1222 COVID-19 vaccine. Only in-frame clones appear in the TCRdb table, and some are missing; sequencing was by immunoSEQ multiplex PCR. The repertoire has some 130,000 clones, approximately 86% of them found once; the top ten carry approximately 2.6%. Sequencing was performed on peripheral blood, taken 28 days after the second AZD1222 dose. The origin of the receptors is an adult who received the AZD1222 COVID-19 vaccine. The CDR3 runs from the conserved cysteine through the conserved F or W. The D gene is left open where the match is weak. A row's size may be missing; if present it is once, few, many or a size class.

clone_size	v_call	d_call	j_call	cdr3_aa	cdr3_nt
once	TRBV7-6	NA	TRBJ2-3	CASSLTVSDTQYF	TGTGCCAGCAGCTTAACGGTTTCAGATACGCAGTATTTT
NA	TRBV18	NA	TRBJ2-3	CASSPTNTDTQYF	TGTGCCAGCTCACCAACAAACACAGATACGCAGTATTTT
NA	TRBV7-8	NA	TRBJ2-2	CASSLVSVITTGELFF	TGTGCCAGCAGCTTAGTCTCCGTAATTACCACCGGGGAGCTGTTTTTT
NA	TRBV30	NA	TRBJ2-3	CAWKLGVITDTQYF	TGTGCCTGGAAGCTAGGAGTTATCACAGATACGCAGTATTTT
NA	TRBV7-2	NA	TRBJ2-3	CASSYRQSDTQYF	TGTGCCAGCAGCTACCGACAGTCGGATACGCAGTATTTT
NA	TRBV5-1	NA	TRBJ2-5	CASSLGGLQETQYF	TGCGCCAGCAGCTTGGGGGGTCTCCAAGAGACCCAGTACTTC
once	TRBV3-1/TRBV3-2	NA	TRBJ1-2	CASSQEGEGLGYGYTF	TGTGCCAGCAGCCAAGAGGGGGAGGGCTTGGGGTATGGCTACACCTTC
NA	TRBV6-5	TRBD1	TRBJ2-7	CASRNAQGAYEQYF	TGTGCCAGCAGGAACGCGCAGGGGGCATACGAGCAGTACTTC
NA	TRBV6-5	NA	TRBJ1-4	CASSYSRQQGVKLFF	TGTGCCAGCAGTTACTCCCGACAACAGGGTGTGAAACTGTTTTTT
once	TRBV9	NA	TRBJ1-1	CASSVASQAEAFF	TGTGCCAGCAGCGTAGCTTCACAGGCTGAAGCTTTCTTT
NA	TRBV6-5	NA	TRBJ1-2	CASSSRRGGADTF	TGTGCCAGCAGTTCCCGGCGCGGGGGCGCGGACACCTTC
NA	TRBV6-5	NA	TRBJ1-1	CASRRGEMNTEAFF	TGTGCCAGCAGGAGAGGGGAAATGAACACTGAAGCTTTCTTT
NA	TRBV7-6	TRBD1	TRBJ2-1	CASSIGQAAYNEQFF	TGTGCCAGCAGCATCGGACAGGCAGCGTACAATGAGCAGTTCTTC
NA	TRBV27	NA	TRBJ1-1	CASSAARVITEAFF	TGTGCCAGCAGTGCCGCCAGGGTGATCACTGAAGCTTTCTTT
NA	TRBV3-1/TRBV3-2	NA	TRBJ1-6	CASSHSGGLGDSPLHF	TGTGCCAGCAGCCACTCCGGGGGCTTGGGTGATTCACCCCTCCACTTT
NA	TRBV7-9	NA	TRBJ1-2	CASSLAPGGSSFLNYGYTF	TGTGCCAGCAGCTTAGCCCCCGGGGGCTCTTCATTCCTTAACTATGGCTACACCTTC
NA	TRBV7-7	TRBD1	TRBJ1-1	CASSSRQGSEAFF	TGTGCCAGCAGCTCAAGACAGGGTTCTGAAGCTTTCTTT
NA	TRBV5-1	TRBD1	TRBJ1-5	CASSLGDRGAGDYSNQPQHF	TGCGCCAGCAGCTTGGGAGACAGGGGCGCGGGAGATTATAGCAATCAGCCCCAGCATTTT
once	TRBV5-4	TRBD2	TRBJ2-4	CASSSSGEAKNIQYF	TGTGCCAGCAGCTCTAGCGGGGAGGCCAAAAACATTCAGTACTTC
NA	TRBV19	NA	TRBJ1-3	CASSIQISGNTIYF	TGTGCCAGTAGTATTCAGATCTCTGGAAACACCATATATTTT
NA	TRBV21-1	NA	TRBJ1-6	CASSRGPRSSYNSPLHF	TGTGCCAGCAGCAGGGGACCGCGGAGCTCCTATAATTCACCCCTCCACTTT
NA	TRBV27	NA	TRBJ2-7	CASRNRFGGGSYEQYF	TGTGCCAGCAGGAACCGCTTTGGTGGGGGGAGCTACGAGCAGTACTTC
NA	TRBV7-2	NA	TRBJ2-7	CASSNQGGYEQYF	TGTGCCAGCAGCAATCAGGGAGGCTACGAGCAGTACTTC
NA	TRBV3-1/TRBV3-2	NA	TRBJ1-2	CASSRQEGGYGYTF	TGTGCCAGCAGCCGACAGGAGGGCGGCTATGGCTACACCTTC
NA	TRBV19	NA	TRBJ1-5	CAVGERTAFLNNQPQHF	TGTGCCGTGGGAGAGAGGACAGCCTTTTTAAACAATCAGCCCCAGCATTTT
NA	TRBV29-1	NA	TRBJ1-4	CSVRTATNEKLFF	TGCAGCGTTCGGACAGCAACTAATGAAAAACTGTTTTTT
NA	TRBV7-2	NA	TRBJ1-1	CASSPATWAGTEAFF	TGTGCCAGCAGCCCCGCCACCTGGGCTGGCACTGAAGCTTTCTTT
NA	TRBV7-8	NA	TRBJ2-2	CASSLQAVNTGELFF	TGTGCCAGCAGCTTACAGGCCGTTAACACCGGGGAGCTGTTTTTT
NA	TRBV19	TRBD1	TRBJ2-7	CASSTGQGVEQYF	TGTGCCAGTAGCACGGGACAGGGAGTGGAGCAGTACTTC
NA	TRBV20-1	NA	TRBJ2-1	CSALHIHEQFF	TGCAGTGCCCTCCATATCCATGAGCAGTTCTTC
NA	TRBV27	NA	TRBJ2-2	CASTINGRNTGELFF	TGTGCCAGCACCATAAATGGGCGGAACACCGGGGAGCTGTTTTTT
NA	TRBV7-2	NA	TRBJ1-2	CASSLEGGFREGYTF	TGTGCCAGCAGCTTAGAGGGTGGCTTTCGCGAAGGCTACACCTTC
NA	TRBV11-2	NA	TRBJ1-1	CASSLAGGRDAFF	TGTGCCAGCAGCTTAGCCGGGGGGAGGGACGCTTTCTTT
NA	TRBV5-6	NA	TRBJ1-5	CASSLGWSQGMDQPQHF	TGTGCCAGCAGCTTGGGGTGGTCACAGGGAATGGATCAGCCCCAGCATTTT
NA	TRBV18	TRBD2	TRBJ2-5	CASSPRLAGTSQETQYF	TGTGCCAGCTCACCGAGACTAGCGGGGACCTCCCAAGAGACCCAGTACTTC
NA	TRBV5-1	TRBD1	TRBJ2-6	CASRAGQGISGANVLTF	TGCGCCAGCAGAGCGGGACAGGGAATATCTGGGGCCAACGTCCTGACTTTC
NA	TRBV16	NA	TRBJ1-1	CASSQSIQAFF	TGTGCCAGCAGCCAATCAATTCAAGCTTTCTTT
NA	TRBV6-5	TRBD2	TRBJ2-7	CASRTSGSYEQYF	TGTGCCAGCAGGACTAGCGGCTCCTACGAGCAGTACTTC
NA	TRBV19	NA	TRBJ2-5	CASGEARGETQYF	TGTGCCAGTGGCGAGGCGCGGGGAGAGACCCAGTACTTC
NA	TRBV4-2	NA	TRBJ2-6	CASSQEVSRLNSGANVLTF	TGTGCCAGCAGCCAAGAAGTGAGCAGGTTAAACTCTGGGGCCAACGTCCTGACTTTC
NA	TRBV11-3	NA	TRBJ2-1	CASSFDRLEQFF	TGTGCCAGCAGCTTCGACAGACTTGAGCAGTTCTTC
NA	TRBV5-4	NA	TRBJ2-3	CASSASGGAGDTQYF	TGTGCCAGCAGCGCCTCCGGCGGGGCCGGAGATACGCAGTATTTT
NA	TRBV10-2	TRBD1	TRBJ1-3	CASSEFVRGYPGNTIYF	TGCGCCAGCAGTGAGTTCGTCAGGGGGTACCCTGGAAACACCATATATTTT
NA	TRBV7-9	NA	TRBJ1-5	CASSRGGGQPQHF	TGTGCCAGCAGCCGGGGAGGCGGCCAGCCCCAGCATTTT
many	TRBV28	TRBD1	TRBJ1-3	CASSLYRTGGVNTIYF	TGTGCCAGCAGTTTATATAGGACAGGGGGAGTAAACACCATATATTTT
NA	TRBV5-5	NA	TRBJ2-7	CASSLVLGYEQYF	TGTGCCAGCAGCTTGGTCCTAGGCTACGAGCAGTACTTC
NA	TRBV19	NA	TRBJ1-6	CASSPQTNSPLHF	TGTGCCAGTAGTCCACAGACCAATTCACCCCTCCACTTT
NA	TRBV3-1/TRBV3-2	NA	TRBJ1-6	CASSLGQQNSPLHF	TGTGCCAGCAGCCTAGGACAGCAGAATTCACCCCTCCACTTT
NA	TRBV7-2	NA	TRBJ1-5	CASSLTTGAYQPQHF	TGTGCCAGCAGCTTGACGACAGGCGCGTATCAGCCCCAGCATTTT
NA	TRBV18	NA	TRBJ2-5	CASSVPTPREETQYF	TGTGCCAGCTCTGTCCCGACGCCCAGAGAAGAGACCCAGTACTTC
NA	TRBV7-2	NA	TRBJ1-5	CASSLWGLTNQPQHF	TGTGCCAGCAGCTTATGGGGCCTTACCAATCAGCCCCAGCATTTT
NA	TRBV10-3	TRBD1	TRBJ1-1	CATWGQGYTEAFF	TGTGCCACCTGGGGACAGGGGTACACTGAAGCTTTCTTT
NA	TRBV28	NA	TRBJ2-5	CASSVTGAQETQYF	TGTGCCAGCAGTGTAACGGGGGCCCAAGAGACCCAGTACTTC